A single sample is the source of the 18 T cell receptor beta chains below, sequenced in a study of beta chain features in type 1 diabetes. The entirety of the isolated RNA underwent reverse transcription, so expressed TCRB transcripts were sequenced. Assay used: immunoSEQ multiplex PCR; TCRdb lists only in-frame clones, some missing. The sample has around 310,000 clones, 9.5% to 12% seen once. The sequenced sample was naive CD4+ T cells from blood. These receptors were taken from a woman in her twenties or thirties in good health.

This clone was recorded a few times. The chain has TRBV2 and TRBJ2-3; TRBD2 matches 9 bases. The CDR3 totals 17 residues. CDR1 SNHLY and CDR2 FYNNEI come from the germline V gene. The junction had 8 bases not matched to a gene; V was cut back by 2 bases and J by 2 bases. The chain's CDR3 is CASSEFSLAGNTDTQYF. The CDR3 DNA follows: TGTGCCAGCAGTGAATTCTCCCTAGCGGGGAACACAGATACGCAGTATTTT.

This clone was recorded a few times. The chain combines TRBV14 with TRBJ2-1, with D possibly being TRBD1 (6 bases). The CDR3 loop spans 16 amino acids. Trimming pared 0 bases from V and 2 bases from J, leaving 11 bases between. Germline CDR1 is SGHDN and CDR2 is FVKESK. The CDR3: CASSQENRAPYNEQFF. CDR3 coding DNA: TGTGCCAGCAGCCAAGAAAACAGGGCCCCCTACAATGAGCAGTTCTTC. Complete variable domain (other parts from reference TRBV14 and TRBJ2-1): EAGVTQFPSHSVIEKGQTVTLRCDPISGHDNLYWYRRVMGKEIKFLLHFVKESKQDESGMPNNRFLAERTGGTYSTLKVQPAELEDSGVYFCASSQENRAPYNEQFFGPGTRLTVL.

In DNA, the CDR3 is TGTGCCAGCAGCCTTGAAAGAGGACTAGCGGGAAGGAATGAGCAGTTCTTC. As protein: CASSLERGLAGRNEQFF. The gene calls are TRBV5-6 and TRBJ2-1, with 12 bases identical to TRBD2. The germline V gene encodes CDR1 SGHDT and CDR2 YYEEEE. CDR3 length: 17 residues. The ends lost 4 bases at V and 7 bases at J; junction bases unmatched: 12. The full variable domain, its missing parts supplied by reference TRBV5-6 and TRBJ2-1, is DAGVTQSPTHLIKTRGQQVTLRCSPKSGHDTVSWYQQALGQGPQFIFQYYEEEERQRGNFPDRFSGHQFPNYSSELNVNALLLGDSALYLCASSLERGLAGRNEQFFGPGTRLTVL.

This chain joins TRBV30 and TRBJ2-1; D uncertain. V shed 0 bases and J shed 7 bases, with 7 bases lying between them. CDR3 length equals 12 residues. Germline V gene data show CDR1 as GTSNPN and CDR2 as SVGIG (reference sequence). This chain's CDR3 is CAWSVAPNEQFF. The CDR3, as DNA: TGTGCCTGGAGTGTAGCACCGAATGAGCAGTTCTTC.

The V call is TRBV30, the J call TRBJ2-2, with 9 bases lining up with TRBD1. The CDR3 covers 14 residues. J was trimmed by 6 bases and V by 8 bases; bases with no gene match: 10. Germline V gives CDR1 GTSNPN, CDR2 SVGIG (reference sequence). The CDR3 sequence is CAGKPWTGAGELFF. In DNA, the CDR3 is TGTGCCGGGAAACCTTGGACAGGGGCCGGGGAGCTGTTTTTT.

The rearrangement links TRBV6-6 to TRBJ2-2; D might be TRBD1 (6 bases). The V gene's germline CDR1 is MNHNY and CDR2 SVGAGI (reference sequence). V was pared by 1 base and J by 0 bases, with 9 bases between. CDR3 size: 16 residues. In DNA form, the CDR3 reads TGTGCCAGCAGTTACTTCGGGACACCGAACACCGGGGAGCTGTTTTTT. It specifies CASSYFGTPNTGELFF.

This clone showed up just a few times. The chain couples TRBV19 to TRBJ2-7, with D possibly being TRBD1 (5 bases). Trimming shortened V by 3 bases and J by 0 bases, and 9 bases separated the two germline ends. CDR3 length: 14 amino acids. Per germline, CDR1 LNHDA and CDR2 SQIVND (reference sequence). The CDR3 loop reads CASSIRQSSYEQYF. The CDR3 DNA is TGTGCCAGTAGTATCCGACAGAGCTCCTACGAGCAGTACTTC.

The J gene is TRBJ1-2, the V gene TRBV27, with 7 positions matching TRBD1. Germline trimming cut 6 bases from V and 4 bases from J; bases unmatched to any gene: 14. This CDR3 has 16 residues. Germline V gives CDR1 MNHEY, CDR2 SMNVEV (reference sequence). CDR3: CASRVTGAGILYGYTF. The CDR3 coding sequence is TGTGCCAGCAGGGTCACAGGGGCGGGGATCCTCTATGGCTACACCTTC.

The gene calls are TRBV5-1 and TRBJ2-2, with 9 positions matching TRBD1. Germline V lookup: CDR1 SGHRS, CDR2 YFSETQ. V gave up 0 bases and J gave up 8 bases; unmatched junction bases: 5. The CDR3 loop spans 15 amino acids. The chain's CDR3 is CASSLAGQGRGELFF. In DNA, the CDR3 is TGCGCCAGCAGCTTGGCGGGACAGGGCCGAGGGGAGCTGTTTTTT.

This clone has more than one count but fewer than ten. This chain joins TRBV2 and TRBJ1-2, with TRBD1 identical over 9 bases. The CDR3 covers 14 residues. J gave up 6 bases and V 1 base, and 3 bases lay outside the gene matches. Germline values: CDR1 SNHLY, CDR2 FYNNEI. The CDR3 DNA reads TGTGCCAGCAGTGAAGAGACAGGGGGGGATGGCTACACCTTC. Its protein product is CASSEETGGDGYTF.

V is TRBV7-2 and J is TRBJ2-7; no clear D gene. Germline V gene lookup returns CDR1 SGHTA and CDR2 FQGNSA. V lost 5 bases and J 6 bases, leaving 11 bases between the germline ends. The CDR3 runs 12 residues. CDR3 loop: CASSADLGEQYF. The CDR3 coding sequence is TGTGCCAGCAGCGCCGACTTGGGCGAGCAGTACTTC.

The genes are TRBV7-9 and TRBJ2-5; D unclear. The V end lost 0 bases, the J end lost 2 bases, and 4 bases lay between the germline ends. Per germline, CDR1 SEHNR and CDR2 FQNEAQ (reference sequence). This CDR3 is 13 amino acids long. The CDR3 protein is CASSLARQETQYF. Written as DNA, the CDR3 is TGTGCCAGCAGCTTAGCGCGTCAAGAGACCCAGTACTTC.

The V gene is TRBV7-2, the J gene TRBJ2-3; TRBD2 matches at 9 bases. The CDR3 consists of 16 residues. Trimming removed 4 bases from V and 2 bases from J; junction bases left unmatched: 7. The germline V gene has CDR1 SGHTA and CDR2 FQGNSA. Here the CDR3 DNA reads TGTGCCAGCAGCTCTCGGACTAGCGTATACACAGATACGCAGTATTTT. This encodes CASSSRTSVYTDTQYF.

J is TRBJ1-4 and V is TRBV6-6; the D is unclear. The CDR3 length is 14 residues. Trimming left V 5 bases short and J 3 bases short, with 10 bases between. The germline V gene has CDR1 MNHNY and CDR2 SVGAGI (reference sequence). The CDR3 nucleotides read TGTGCCAGCAGTCGGCGGGCAGCTAATGAAAAACTGTTTTTT. Translated, it gives CASSRRAANEKLFF.

The chain joins TRBV5-1 to TRBJ2-3, with TRBD1 as a possible D gene (5 bases). V was shortened by 0 bases and J by 3 bases, with 11 bases between the two germline ends. There are 15 residues in the CDR3. Germline V gene lookup returns CDR1 SGHRS and CDR2 YFSETQ. CDR3 amino acids: CASSLDQGMTDTQYF. In DNA, the CDR3 is TGCGCCAGCAGCTTGGATCAGGGTATGACAGATACGCAGTATTTT.

This clone came up a few times. In nucleotides, the CDR3 is TGTGCCAGCAGCCAAGGACTAGCGGGAGTCTATGAGCAGTTCTTC. It codes for CASSQGLAGVYEQFF. The chain links TRBV4-2 to TRBJ2-1, with TRBD2 matching over 12 bases. J lost 8 bases, V lost 1 base, and 3 bases had no gene match. CDR1 is LGHNA and CDR2 is YNFKEQ in the germline V gene. The CDR3 totals 15 residues.

J is TRBJ2-5 and V is TRBV2; 7 nucleotides line up with TRBD2. V shed 3 bases, J shed 6 bases, and the junction held 13 bases outside the gene matches. Germline CDR1 reads SNHLY; CDR2 reads FYNNEI. This CDR3 has 16 amino acids. The CDR3 DNA sequence: TGTGCCAGCAGTGAGGGATGGAGCGGGGCGAGAAAGACCCAGTACTTC. It translates to CASSEGWSGARKTQYF.

The chain combines TRBV5-6 with TRBJ1-5; D not resolved. CDR1 and CDR2 from the germline V gene are SGHDT and YYEEEE. The germline V and J ends were trimmed by 7 bases and 6 bases, with 14 bases remaining between them. CDR3 length: 13 residues. DNA for the CDR3: TGTGCCAGCGGACTGGCGGGGAGTCAGCCCCAGCATTTT. Protein: CASGLAGSQPQHF.